Each of the 2 T cell receptor beta chains below was sequenced from the same sample in a study of control samples from healthy donors and cancer patients. TCRdb's table, derived via immunoSEQ multiplex PCR, lists solely in-frame clones and lacks some. The sample lists just over 30,000 clones; approximately 94% were seen once. The sequenced sample was blood. These receptors were taken from a man between 60 and 70 years old in good health.

The chain combines TRBV6-5 with TRBJ1-4; D is uncertain. This CDR3 has 11 residues. The V and J ends lost 10 bases and 4 bases respectively, with 7 bases between them. CDR1 and CDR2 (germline): MNHEY, SVGAGI. CDR3 residues: CATKGNEKLFF. The DNA for the CDR3 is TGTGCCACTAAGGGTAATGAAAAACTGTTTTTT.

The gene calls are TRBV5-4 and TRBJ2-3, with 12 positions matching TRBD2. Germline CDR1 and CDR2: SGHNT and YYREEE (reference sequence). V was clipped by 4 bases and J by 4 bases; unmatched bases: 7. The CDR3 loop spans 16 amino acids. The CDR3 nucleotides are TGTGCCAGCAGCCTCCGGACTAGCGGGGCAGCAGATACGCAGTATTTT. Encoded protein: CASSLRTSGAADTQYF.